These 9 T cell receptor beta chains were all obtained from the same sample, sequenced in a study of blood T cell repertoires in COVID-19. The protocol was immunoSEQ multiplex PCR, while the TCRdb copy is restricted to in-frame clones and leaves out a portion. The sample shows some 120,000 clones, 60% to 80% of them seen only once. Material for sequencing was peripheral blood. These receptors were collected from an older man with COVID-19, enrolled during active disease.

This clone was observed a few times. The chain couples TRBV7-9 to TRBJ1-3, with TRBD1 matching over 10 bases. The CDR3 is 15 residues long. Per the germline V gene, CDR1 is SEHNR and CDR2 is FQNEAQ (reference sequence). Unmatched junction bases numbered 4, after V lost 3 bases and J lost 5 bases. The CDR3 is CASSFGTGERNTIYF. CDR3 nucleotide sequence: TGTGCCAGCAGCTTCGGGACAGGGGAGAGAAACACCATATATTTT.

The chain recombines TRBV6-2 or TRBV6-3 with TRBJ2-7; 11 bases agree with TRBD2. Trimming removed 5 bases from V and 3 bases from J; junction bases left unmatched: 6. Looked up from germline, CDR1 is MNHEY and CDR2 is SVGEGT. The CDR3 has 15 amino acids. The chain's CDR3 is CASSAPTSGGYEQYF. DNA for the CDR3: TGTGCCAGCAGTGCCCCTACTAGCGGGGGCTACGAGCAGTACTTC.

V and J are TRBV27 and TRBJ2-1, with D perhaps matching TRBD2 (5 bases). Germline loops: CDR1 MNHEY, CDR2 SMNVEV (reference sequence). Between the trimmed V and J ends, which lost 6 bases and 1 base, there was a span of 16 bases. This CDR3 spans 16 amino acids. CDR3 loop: CASSTAPGSSYNEQFF. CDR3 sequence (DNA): TGTGCCAGCAGCACCGCTCCGGGGAGTTCCTACAATGAGCAGTTCTTC.

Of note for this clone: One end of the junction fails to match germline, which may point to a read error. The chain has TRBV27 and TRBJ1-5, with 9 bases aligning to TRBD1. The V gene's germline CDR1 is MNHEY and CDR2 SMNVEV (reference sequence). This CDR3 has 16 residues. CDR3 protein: CASSLSWDRENQPQHF. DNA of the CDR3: TGTGCCAGCAGTCTATCTTGGGACAGGGAAAATCAGCCCCAGCATTTT.

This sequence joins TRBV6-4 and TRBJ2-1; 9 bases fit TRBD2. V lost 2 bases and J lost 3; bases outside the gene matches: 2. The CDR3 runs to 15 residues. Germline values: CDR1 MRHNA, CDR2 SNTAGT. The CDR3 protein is CASSDLAGFYNEQFF. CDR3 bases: TGTGCCAGCAGTGACCTAGCGGGATTCTACAATGAGCAGTTCTTC.

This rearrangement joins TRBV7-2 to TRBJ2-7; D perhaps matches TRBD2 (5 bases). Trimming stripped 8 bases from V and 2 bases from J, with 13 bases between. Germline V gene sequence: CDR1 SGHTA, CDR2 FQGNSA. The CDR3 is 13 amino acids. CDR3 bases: TGTGCCAGCGCCCCGGGGTCTGCCTACGAGCAGTACTTC. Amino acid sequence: CASAPGSAYEQYF.

In DNA, the CDR3 is TGCGCCAGCAGCTTGGCCGGTAGCGCCGAATACAATGAGCAGTTCTTC. Amino acids: CASSLAGSAEYNEQFF. This chain joins TRBV5-1 and TRBJ2-1; tentatively, D is TRBD2 (5 bases). The length of the CDR3 is 16 residues. Looked up from germline, CDR1 is SGHRS and CDR2 is YFSETQ. The V gene lost 0 bases and the J gene lost 4 bases, with 14 bases spanning the gap.

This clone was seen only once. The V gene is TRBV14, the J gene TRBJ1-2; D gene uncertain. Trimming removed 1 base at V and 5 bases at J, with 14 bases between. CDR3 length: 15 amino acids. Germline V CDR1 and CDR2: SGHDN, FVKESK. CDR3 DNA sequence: TGTGCCAGCAGCCAAGGGCTAGGCAGAAAGTATGGCTACACCTTC. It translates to CASSQGLGRKYGYTF.

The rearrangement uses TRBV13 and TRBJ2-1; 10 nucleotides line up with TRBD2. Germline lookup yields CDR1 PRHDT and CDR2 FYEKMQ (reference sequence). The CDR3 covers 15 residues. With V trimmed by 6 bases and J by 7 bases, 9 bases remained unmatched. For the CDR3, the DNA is TGTGCCAGCAGACACCGGCTAGCGGGAGATAATGAGCAGTTCTTC. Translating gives CASRHRLAGDNEQFF.